This T cell receptor (beta chain) was sequenced for a study of shared clonotypes between healthy human individuals (dated by TCRdb to 2018 to 2020). As for the study more broadly: The cohort comprised a couple of women and a few men aged 18 to 49 years. For each donor, CD4 naive and CD4 memory were each run on three plates, CD8 naive on two plates, and CD8 memory on one plate. To estimate repertoire size and how much clonotypes are shared between individuals, the study performed deep sequencing of blood TCR repertoires from roughly five healthy adults. To increase sequencing depth and limit assay-specific biases, different laboratories used diverse techniques to prepare libraries and sequence TCR repertoires. Each donor's leukapheresis produced roughly between roughly 0.85 and 10 billion PBMCs. Overall study results and their limits: Compared with non-shared clonotypes, the clonotypes found in all four sorted-subset donors had higher generation probabilities. Based on pairwise subsampling, the degree of clonotype sharing among donors was expected to be affected by sequencing depth. Because the study included only a small number of donors, the genetic and exposure-history diversity represented was limited. Across a handful of donors, about 5% of naive CD4, roughly 3.3% of naive CD8, approximately 2.5% of memory CD4, and approximately 0.42% of memory CD8 clonotypes were shared. Even with the large sequencing depth, rarefaction of the sorted-subset datasets indicated that sequencing was incomplete. Estimated clonotype richness was generally larger for naive than for memory subsets. Sampling was restricted to blood, and TCR repertoires in tissues likely differ from the TCR repertoires found in blood.

For the CD8 naive samples, CD45RO-negative cells were positively selected for CCR7, yielding a CD45RA+CCR7+ population from which TemRA cells were excluded. Healthy HIV-negative adults with no recently reported acute infections or vaccinations were included as donors. Every donor was a Caucasian adult living in Nashville, Tennessee, USA. Blood was obtained by leukapheresis, after which PBMCs were separated by Ficoll-Histopaque density gradient centrifugation and cryopreserved in liquid nitrogen vapor phase. Purity and quantity of every magnetically sorted T cell population were checked by analytical flow cytometry. From each sorted fraction, genomic DNA was isolated and quantified by UV absorbance on a Nanodrop 2000c. Spanning cysteine to phenylalanine, the CDR3 consists of 17 amino acids. The only DNA kept is the CDR3, 51 bases in frame from the first base. CDR1 LNHDA and CDR2 SQIVND were looked up in the germline V gene (reference sequence). Cut back by 3 bases and 0 bases, the V and J ends lie 15 bases apart.

Worth noting for this clone: It lacks a known antigen. Per-nucleotide qualities are absent, and no much larger clonotype sits a single base away.

Using the deep immunoSEQ assay, TCR CDR3 regions were amplified from genomic DNA by multiplex PCR. Extracted genomic DNA from each cell subset was distributed evenly across all wells of several immunoSEQ 96-well plates, and each plate was treated as a replicate. For sorted subsets, approximately 0.2 ug of genomic DNA, equivalent to 25,000 to 35,000 T cell genomes, went into each replicate PCR. Purified libraries were quantified with a Qubit 3.0 fluorometer, sized on a Bioanalyzer 2100, and re-quantified with the KAPA Library Quantification kit. Every immunoSEQ 96-well plate was sequenced on a separate single-read 150-cycle Illumina NextSeq 550 flow cell. The original methods were these. Because the immunoSEQ output held only junctional sequences and lacked quality scores, the filtering could not match the filtering applied to full-length reads. Sequences were annotated with PyIR, a Python wrapper for IgBLAST v1.9, and V/J genes and CDR3 were assigned using IMGT germline references. Reads with weak V/J assignments (E-value above 1e-6), missing CDR3, stop codons, out-of-frame junctions, or ambiguous translated residues were removed. V3J clonotypes were defined as sequences sharing an identical inferred V gene, J gene, and CDR3 amino acid sequence. Percentage overlap between repertoires was computed as shared unique clonotypes divided by the size of the smaller repertoire. RTK rarefaction, the Chao1 estimator, and Recon v2.1 estimates of unobserved clonotypes were used to assess repertoire richness. For all TCRbeta clonotypes obtained by the gDNA method from a handful of donors, generation probabilities were computed with OLGA. Imported from immuneACCESS, the table was reduced by TCRdb to in-frame sequences with V and J called. These copies leave out some clones; in studies compared against another copy, an unresolved V gene accounts for under half, and the cause of the remainder is not known. That table gives V, J and clone size, and the DNA gave D and trimming. The sample table holds approximately 1.9 million clones, of which just under 95% were seen once. Jointly, the top ten make up around 1.7% of the sample.

The sequenced material came from naive CD8+ T cells from PBMCs. Per the publication, the cell subset or site label means: CD45RA+CCR7+. Rearrangement joined TRBV19 to TRBJ2-4; matching of 6 bases hints at TRBD2 as the D gene. This clonotype originated in a man younger than 30 in good health. Some clones in this sample may be carry-over from other donors' samples. The DNA reads TGTGCCAGTAGTATTGTACTAGCCCCGGCAGCCAAAAACATTCAGTACTTC. Its coded protein is CASSIVLAPAAKNIQYF.